This TCR beta chain was found in a study of T cells in tuberculosis. About the research overall: A South African cohort included IGRA-negative adolescents, latently infected IGRA-positive adolescents and adults with active tuberculosis. Blood was taken before or within 7 days of anti-tuberculosis therapy.

Remarks on this clone: What it binds is not known.

TCRdb's table, derived via immunoSEQ multiplex PCR, lists solely in-frame clones and lacks some. The profile covers roughly 31,000 clones, with 86% appearing a single time and 4% to 6.5% taken by the ten largest. Study-wide results and caveats: Shorter CDR3-alpha in active tuberculosis partly drove smaller distances. Using the GMM-specific repertoire gave around 90% accuracy versus 60% to 70% with motifs.

Germline-derived CDR1 and CDR2 are MDHEN and SYDVKM. V lost 5 bases and J lost 1, with 9 bases in between. The CDR3 covers 13 residues. Time point reported: new active TB diagnosis, blood taken before or within 7 days of starting treatment. The chain links TRBV28 to TRBJ2-7; no clear D gene. This specimen consisted of PBMCs, obtained at tuberculosis diagnosis. The source is an adult with tuberculosis. CDR3 in amino acids: CASSIAQSYEQYF. The CDR3 bases are TGTGCCAGCAGTATCGCCCAGTCCTACGAGCAGTACTTC.